These 8 T cell receptor beta chains were sequenced from one sample in a study of molecular identifiers for immune sequencing clone quantification listed by TCRdb under 2018. The library came from PCR. Sequencing was performed on a NextSeq 500. TCRdb's own reprocessing of the public reads used fastp at Q25 and MiXCR and kept productive beta chains. Merged by CDR3 protein, the rows form single entries marked with the most common genes and DNA. This sample lists over 550,000 distinct CDR3 sequences; over 25% were detected once. 0.6% to 0.9% of the sample rests with the top ten. Sequences were obtained from naive CD8+ T cells from blood, with Jurkat cell RNA spiked in. The cell subset or site label here, explained by the study, means: FACS-sorted CD8+CD4-CCR7+CD45RA+ naive T cells. These receptors were obtained from a human donor in good health. Some libraries in this study had Jurkat cell RNA spiked in.

This clonotype came up many times. J is TRBJ2-3 and V is TRBV20-1; 7 bases match TRBD2. The CDR3 contains 15 residues. Germline V CDR1 and CDR2: DFQATT, SNEGSKA (reference sequence). Germline trimming cut 1 base from V and 6 bases from J; bases unmatched to any gene: 10. Written as DNA, the CDR3 is TGCAGTGCTAGAGTTATCGCGGGAGTTCTGGATACGCAGTATTTT. Protein: CSARVIAGVLDTQYF.

This clonotype was found many times. The chain couples TRBV9 to TRBJ2-5; D perhaps matches TRBD2 (7 bases). This CDR3 contains 16 residues. Trimming left V 0 bases short and J 4 bases short, with 16 bases between. Germline V gene sequence: CDR1 SGDLS, CDR2 YYNGEE. This CDR3 reads CASSVDRGGLGETQYF. The CDR3 bases are TGTGCCAGCAGCGTAGATAGGGGGGGTCTCGGAGAGACCCAGTACTTC. The whole variable domain, filled in from reference TRBV9 and TRBJ2-5, reads DSGVTQTPKHLITATGQRVTLRCSPRSGDLSVYWYQQSLDQGLQFLIQYYNGEERAKGNILERFSAQQFPDLHSELNLSSLELGDSALYFCASSVDRGGLGETQYFGPGTRLLVL.

The V gene is TRBV27, the J gene TRBJ2-7, with D perhaps assigned TRBD1 or TRBD2 (5 bases each). From germline, CDR1 is MNHEY and CDR2 SMNVEV (reference sequence). Between the trimmed V and J ends, which lost 5 bases and 6 bases, there was a span of 20 bases. The CDR3 is 15 amino acids. This CDR3 reads CASSMTRDPPGEQYF. CDR3 coding DNA: TGTGCCAGCAGTATGACCCGGGACCCCCCCGGCGAGCAGTACTTC.

This clonotype was seen ten or more times. The chain uses TRBV5-1 and TRBJ2-7, with TRBD2 as a possible D gene (6 bases). Germline V lookup: CDR1 SGHRS, CDR2 YFSETQ. The ends were cut back, 6 bases at V and 3 bases at J, with 13 bases in the middle. This CDR3 comprises 13 residues. CDR3 DNA: TGCGCCAGCACGGGGGACTCTCTCTACGAGCAGTACTTC. This codes for CASTGDSLYEQYF. Supplemented by reference TRBV5-1 and TRBJ2-7, the full variable domain reads KAGVTQTPRYLIKTRGQQVTLSCSPISGHRSVSWYQQTPGQGLQFLFEYFSETQRNKGNFPGRFSGRQFSNSRSEMNVSTLELGDSALYLCASTGDSLYEQYFGPGTRLTVT.

As regards this clonotype: A single base separates this from a much larger clone, so it may be a read error. CDR3 amino acids: CANSYYLNTEAFF. For the CDR3, the DNA is TGTGCCAACAGTTACTACTTAAACACTGAAGCTTTCTTT. V and J are TRBV6-2 or TRBV6-3 and TRBJ1-1; D unresolved. CDR3 size: 13 residues. CDR1 and CDR2 (germline): MNHEY, SVGEGT.

This clonotype was counted many times. The germline gene is not matched at one end of the junction; a read error may be the cause. The chain links TRBV6-5 to TRBJ2-1; the match to TRBD2 covers 8 bases. Per the germline V gene, CDR1 is MNHEY and CDR2 is SVGAGI. The CDR3 is 14 amino acids. Written as DNA, the CDR3 is TGTGCCAGTTCATCCGGACTAGCATTGAATGAACAGTTCTTC. It encodes CASSSGLALNEQFF.

The rearrangement joins TRBV30 to TRBJ2-2; unclear D gene. Germline V gene data show CDR1 as GTSNPN and CDR2 as SVGIG (reference sequence). The V end was cut by 2 bases, the J end by 4 bases, with 11 bases between. The CDR3 spans 14 residues. In DNA form, the CDR3 reads TGTGCCTGGAGTCCCGGAATTGGCACCGGGGAGCTGTTTTTT. It codes for CAWSPGIGTGELFF. Based on the CDR3 plus reference TRBV30 and TRBJ2-2, the full variable domain is SQTIHQWPATLVQPVGSPLSLECTVEGTSNPNLYWYRQAAGRGLQLLFYSVGIGQISSEVPQNLSASRPQDRQFILSSKKLLLSDSGFYLCAWSPGIGTGELFFGEGSRLTVL.

This clonotype was detected many times. V usage is TRBV9 and J usage is TRBJ2-7, with 7 bases identical to TRBD2. With V trimmed by 0 bases and J by 6 bases, 6 bases remained unmatched. The CDR3 sequence is 14 residues long. Germline V gene data show CDR1 as SGDLS and CDR2 as YYNGEE. The CDR3 reads CASSVGGRAPEQYF. The DNA of the CDR3 is TGTGCCAGCAGCGTAGGTGGGAGGGCCCCCGAGCAGTACTTC.